This entry concerns a single T cell receptor beta chain. These data originate in a study of shared T cell receptors in the human thymus. Assay used: immunoSEQ multiplex PCR; TCRdb lists only in-frame clones, some missing. The repertoire holds roughly 710,000 clones, with roughly 85% as singletons. The CDR3 is 15 residues long. Germline CDR1 reads MDHEN; CDR2 reads SYDVKM. Trimming took 2 bases from V and 6 from J; bases not matched to a gene: 4. These same records also appear under a second study, on human thymus T cells.

V and J are TRBV28 and TRBJ1-2, with 12 positions matching TRBD1. Sequences were obtained from thymocytes. The receptor was derived from a girl in the first two years of life with a congenital heart defect. The CDR3 is CASSLAGTGGDGYTF. The DNA for the CDR3 is TGTGCCAGCAGTTTAGCCGGGACAGGGGGCGATGGCTACACCTTC.